The source of this TCR beta chain is a study of CD8 T cells in ankylosing spondylitis. The V and J ends lost 0 bases and 9 bases respectively, with 15 bases between them. The CDR3 length is 13 residues. Germline assignment: CDR1 DFQATT and CDR2 SNEGSKA (reference sequence). TCRdb re-called the 5' RACE reads through MiXCR, storing one row per CDR3 protein. The sample lists roughly 240,000 distinct CDR3 sequences; about 30% were seen once. There are a few counts of this clonotype. The TCR originated in a male donor with ankylosing spondylitis or in good health (not recorded which). Source material: blood, either unsorted or a sorted T cell fraction (not recorded which). The rearrangement links TRBV20-1 to TRBJ2-7; no reliable D call. This CDR3 reads CSARDLVLGGQYF. The CDR3 nucleotides read TGCAGTGCTAGAGATCTGGTGTTGGGTGGGCAGTACTTC.